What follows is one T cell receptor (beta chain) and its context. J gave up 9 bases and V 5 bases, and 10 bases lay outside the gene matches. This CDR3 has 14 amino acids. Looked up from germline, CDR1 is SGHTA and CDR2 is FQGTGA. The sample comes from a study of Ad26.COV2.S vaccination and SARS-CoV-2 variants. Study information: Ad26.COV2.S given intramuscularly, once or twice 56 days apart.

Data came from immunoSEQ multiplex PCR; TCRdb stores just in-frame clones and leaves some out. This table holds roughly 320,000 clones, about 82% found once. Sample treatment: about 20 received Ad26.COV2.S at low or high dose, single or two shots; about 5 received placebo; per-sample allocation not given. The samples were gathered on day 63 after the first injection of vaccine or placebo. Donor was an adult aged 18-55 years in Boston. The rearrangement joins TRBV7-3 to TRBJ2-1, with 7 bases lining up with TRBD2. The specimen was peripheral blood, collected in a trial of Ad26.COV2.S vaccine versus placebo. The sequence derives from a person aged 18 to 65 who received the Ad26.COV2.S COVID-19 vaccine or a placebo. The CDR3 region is CASSKSRTGGEQFF. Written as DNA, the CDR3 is TGTGCCAGCAGCAAATCCCGGACGGGGGGTGAGCAGTTCTTC.